The 8 T cell receptor beta chains below were found in one sample sequenced in a study of human CD8 memory T cell subsets. UMI-labeled 5' RACE was used to make TCR beta libraries. TCRdb reanalyzed the 5' RACE reads, giving one entry per CDR3 protein sequence and no DNA. Here the sample table reports 4,500 to 7,000 distinct CDR3 sequences. Specimen: CD8+ effector memory T cells (TEM) sorted from PBMCs. Specified subset: effector memory CD8 T cells, CCR7- CD45RO+ CD95+. These receptors were taken from a human donor in good health.

The genes are TRBV30 and TRBJ2-7; TCRdb gives TRBD1 as the D gene, but with no DNA this cannot be confirmed. The CDR3 loop spans 22 amino acids. In germline, CDR1 is GTSNPN, CDR2 SVGIG (reference sequence). This chain's CDR3 is CAWSRASFDTALTGFLTYEQYF.

This chain joins TRBV15 and TRBJ2-1. The germline gives CDR1 LNHNV, CDR2 YYDKDF (reference sequence). The CDR3 has 11 amino acids. The CDR3 sequence: CATSRTTEQFF.

V and J are TRBV12-3 or TRBV12-4 and TRBJ2-1; TCRdb picks TRBD2, but there is no DNA to check that call. The CDR3 is 18 amino acids. CDR3 region: CASHPGTSGTPSYNEQFF.

The gene calls are TRBV20-1 and TRBJ2-7. In germline, CDR1 is DFQATT, CDR2 SNEGSKA (reference sequence). This CDR3 spans 13 amino acids. The CDR3 reads CSARGEVSYEQYF.

This clonotype is deemed medium-sized (0.01 to 0.1%) by its frequency. This sequence joins TRBV12-3 or TRBV12-4 and TRBJ1-5; TCRdb gives TRBD1 as the D gene, but with no DNA this cannot be confirmed. CDR3 size: 12 residues. This CDR3 reads CASSLGGQPQHF.

By frequency, this clonotype is medium-sized. The chain joins TRBV19 to TRBJ2-2. Germline V gene sequence: CDR1 LNHDA, CDR2 SQIVND (reference sequence). This CDR3 is built from 12 residues. The CDR3 spells CASERVTGELFF.

The chain has TRBV11-2 and TRBJ1-1. The length of the CDR3 is 13 residues. Germline CDR1 is SGHAT and CDR2 is FQNNGV. CDR3 in amino acids: CASSRTGGTEAFF.

The chain joins TRBV29-1 to TRBJ2-1. CDR1 and CDR2 from the germline V gene are SQVTM and ANQGSEA. This CDR3 has 12 residues. The CDR3 is CSVDTQIPEQFF.